A single T cell receptor beta chain is shown here with its context. Its antigen is currently unknown. PCR was performed using 60 Vbeta and 13 Jbeta primers. Only in-frame clones appear in the TCRdb table, and some are missing; sequencing was by immunoSEQ multiplex PCR. The profile covers about 83,000 clones, with roughly 76% appearing a single time and around 1.9% taken by the ten largest. The CDR3 is 21 residues long. Germline V gene data show CDR1 as LNHDA and CDR2 as SQIVND (reference sequence). The V gene end was trimmed by 4 bases and the J gene end by 3 bases; junction bases not matched to a gene: 17. The entry originates in a study of cytomegalovirus exposure and HLA in healthy donors. Whole-study results and caveats: A later analysis by the authors found several of the most significant clusters apparently linked to common viral pathogens.

Sequenced: PBMCs. The sequence was obtained from a woman aged 25 to 45 in good health and CMV-seronegative. V usage is TRBV19 and J usage is TRBJ2-2; 13 bases are shared with TRBD2. The CDR3 sequence: CASSRDRAVLAGGPHTGELFF. CDR3 DNA: TGTGCCAGTAGTAGGGACAGGGCCGTACTAGCGGGAGGGCCACACACCGGGGAGCTGTTTTTT.